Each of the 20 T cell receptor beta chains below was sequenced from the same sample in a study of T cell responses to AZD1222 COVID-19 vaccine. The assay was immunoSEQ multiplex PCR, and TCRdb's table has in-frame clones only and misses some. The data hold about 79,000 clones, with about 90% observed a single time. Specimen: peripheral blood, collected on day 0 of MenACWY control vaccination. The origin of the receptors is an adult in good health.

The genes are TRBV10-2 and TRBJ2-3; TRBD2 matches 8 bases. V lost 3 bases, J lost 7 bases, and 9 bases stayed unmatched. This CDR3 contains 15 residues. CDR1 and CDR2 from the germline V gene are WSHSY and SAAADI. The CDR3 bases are TGCGCCAGCAGTGAAGGAGCGGGAGCGTCCCATACGCAGTATTTT. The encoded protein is CASSEGAGASHTQYF.

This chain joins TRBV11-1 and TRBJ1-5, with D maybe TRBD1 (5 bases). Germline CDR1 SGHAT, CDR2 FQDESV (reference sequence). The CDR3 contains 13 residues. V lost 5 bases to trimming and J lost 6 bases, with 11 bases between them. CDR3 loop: CASSPGPGQPQHF. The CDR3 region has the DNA TGTGCCAGCAGCCCAGGGCCGGGTCAGCCCCAGCATTTT.

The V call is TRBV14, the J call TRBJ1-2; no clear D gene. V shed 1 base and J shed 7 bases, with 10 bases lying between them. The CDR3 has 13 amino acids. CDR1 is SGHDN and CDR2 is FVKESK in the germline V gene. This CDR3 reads CASSQVGFGGYTF. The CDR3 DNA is TGTGCCAGCAGCCAAGTTGGGTTCGGTGGCTACACCTTC. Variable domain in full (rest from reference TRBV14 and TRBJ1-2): EAGVTQFPSHSVIEKGQTVTLRCDPISGHDNLYWYRRVMGKEIKFLLHFVKESKQDESGMPNNRFLAERTGGTYSTLKVQPAELEDSGVYFCASSQVGFGGYTFGSGTRLTVV.

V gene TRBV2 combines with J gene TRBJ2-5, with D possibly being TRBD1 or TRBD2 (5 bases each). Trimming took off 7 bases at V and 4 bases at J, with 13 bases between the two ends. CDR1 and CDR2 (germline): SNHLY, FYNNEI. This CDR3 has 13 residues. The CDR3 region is CASIPEGRETQYF. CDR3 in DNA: TGTGCCAGCATCCCTGAGGGGAGAGAGACCCAGTACTTC.

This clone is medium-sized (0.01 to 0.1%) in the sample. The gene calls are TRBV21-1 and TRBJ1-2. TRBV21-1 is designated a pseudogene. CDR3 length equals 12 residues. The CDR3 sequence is CASRKRSYGYTF. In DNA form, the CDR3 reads TGTGCCAGCAGAAAGCGGTCCTATGGCTACACCTTC.

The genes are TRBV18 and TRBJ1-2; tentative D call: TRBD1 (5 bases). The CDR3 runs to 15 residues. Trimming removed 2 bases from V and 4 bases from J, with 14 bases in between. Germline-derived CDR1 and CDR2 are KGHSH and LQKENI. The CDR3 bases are TGTGCCAGCTCACCAATGACAGAGAGCTTCTATGGCTACACCTTC. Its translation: CASSPMTESFYGYTF. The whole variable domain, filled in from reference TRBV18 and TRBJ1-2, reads NAGVMQNPRHLVRRRGQEARLRCSPMKGHSHVYWYRQLPEEGLKFMVYLQKENIIDESGMPKERFSAEFPKEGPSILRIQQVVRGDSAAYFCASSPMTESFYGYTFGSGTRLTVV.

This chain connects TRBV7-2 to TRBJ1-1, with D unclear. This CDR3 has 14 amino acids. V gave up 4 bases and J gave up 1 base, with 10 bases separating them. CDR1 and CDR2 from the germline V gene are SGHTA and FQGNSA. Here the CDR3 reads CASSSHSSNTEAFF. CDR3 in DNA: TGTGCCAGCAGCTCCCACAGTTCGAACACTGAAGCTTTCTTT.

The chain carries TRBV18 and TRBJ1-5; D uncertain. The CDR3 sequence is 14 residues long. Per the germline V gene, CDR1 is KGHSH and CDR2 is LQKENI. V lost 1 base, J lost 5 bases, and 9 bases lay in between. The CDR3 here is CASSPQGMDQPQHF. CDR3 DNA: TGTGCCAGCTCACCACAAGGGATGGATCAGCCCCAGCATTTT.

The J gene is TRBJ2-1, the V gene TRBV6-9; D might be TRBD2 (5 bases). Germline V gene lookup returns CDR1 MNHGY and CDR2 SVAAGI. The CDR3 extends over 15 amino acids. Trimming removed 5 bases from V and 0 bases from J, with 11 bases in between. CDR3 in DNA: TGTGCCAGCAGTCAGGACTCCTACTCCTACAATGAGCAGTTCTTC. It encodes CASSQDSYSYNEQFF.

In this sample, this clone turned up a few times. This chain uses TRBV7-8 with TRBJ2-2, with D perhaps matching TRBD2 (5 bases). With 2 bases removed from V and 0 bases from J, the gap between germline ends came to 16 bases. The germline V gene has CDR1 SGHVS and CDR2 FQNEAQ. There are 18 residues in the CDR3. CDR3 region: CASSLKRVDITNTGELFF. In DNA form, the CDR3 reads TGTGCCAGCAGCTTAAAGAGGGTAGACATAACGAACACCGGGGAGCTGTTTTTT.

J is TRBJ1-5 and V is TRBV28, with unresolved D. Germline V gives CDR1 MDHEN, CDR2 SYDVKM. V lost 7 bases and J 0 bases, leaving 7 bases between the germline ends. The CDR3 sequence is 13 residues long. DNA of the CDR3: TGTGCCAGCAACCGGTTTAGCAATCAGCCCCAGCATTTT. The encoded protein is CASNRFSNQPQHF.

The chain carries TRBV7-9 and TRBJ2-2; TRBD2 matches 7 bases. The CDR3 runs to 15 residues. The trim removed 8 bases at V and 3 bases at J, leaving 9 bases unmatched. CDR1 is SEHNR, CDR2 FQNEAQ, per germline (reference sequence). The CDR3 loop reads CASEGGLADTGELFF. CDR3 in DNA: TGTGCCAGCGAGGGTGGGCTAGCGGACACCGGGGAGCTGTTTTTT. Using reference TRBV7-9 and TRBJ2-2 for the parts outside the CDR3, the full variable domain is DTGVSQNPRHKITKRGQNVTFRCDPISEHNRLYWYRQTLGQGPEFLTYFQNEAQLEKSRLLSDRFSAERPKGSFSTLEIQRTEQGDSAMYLCASEGGLADTGELFFGEGSRLTVL.

The CDR3 reads CASSRGVGSTQPQHF. The DNA of the CDR3 is TGTGCCAGTAGCAGGGGAGTGGGGTCAACTCAGCCCCAGCATTTT. The chain has TRBV19 and TRBJ1-5, with D perhaps matching TRBD1 (6 bases). The germline gives CDR1 LNHDA, CDR2 SQIVND (reference sequence). V lost 6 bases and J 6 bases, leaving 18 bases between the germline ends. This CDR3 contains 15 residues.

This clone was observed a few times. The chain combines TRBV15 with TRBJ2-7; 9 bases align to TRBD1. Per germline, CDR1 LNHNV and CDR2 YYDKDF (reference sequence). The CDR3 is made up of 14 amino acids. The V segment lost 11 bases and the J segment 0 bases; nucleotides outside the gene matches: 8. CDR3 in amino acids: CAVSQDRGSYEQYF. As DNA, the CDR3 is TGTGCCGTATCTCAGGACAGGGGCTCCTACGAGCAGTACTTC. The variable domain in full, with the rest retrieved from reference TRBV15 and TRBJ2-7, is DAMVIQNPRYQVTQFGKPVTLSCSQTLNHNVMYWYQQKSSQAPKLLFHYYDKDFNNEADTPDNFQSRRPNTSFCFLDIRSPGLGDTAMYLCAVSQDRGSYEQYFGPGTRLTVT.

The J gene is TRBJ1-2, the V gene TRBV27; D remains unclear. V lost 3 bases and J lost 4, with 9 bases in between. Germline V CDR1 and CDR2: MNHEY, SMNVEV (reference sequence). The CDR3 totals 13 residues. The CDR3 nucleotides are TGTGCCAGCAGTTTTTCAGGTTCCTATGGCTACACCTTC. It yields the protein CASSFSGSYGYTF.

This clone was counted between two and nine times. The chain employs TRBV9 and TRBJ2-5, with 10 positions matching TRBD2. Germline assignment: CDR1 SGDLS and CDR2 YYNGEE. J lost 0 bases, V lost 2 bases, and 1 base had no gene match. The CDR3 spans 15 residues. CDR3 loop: CASSVSGGYQETQYF. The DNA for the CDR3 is TGTGCCAGCAGCGTTAGCGGGGGGTACCAAGAGACCCAGTACTTC.

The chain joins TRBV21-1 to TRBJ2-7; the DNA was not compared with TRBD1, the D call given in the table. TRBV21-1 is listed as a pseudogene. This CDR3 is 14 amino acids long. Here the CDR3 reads CASSEQMTSYEQYF. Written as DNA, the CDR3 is TGTGCCAGCAGCGAACAGATGACCTCCTACGAGCAGTACTTC.

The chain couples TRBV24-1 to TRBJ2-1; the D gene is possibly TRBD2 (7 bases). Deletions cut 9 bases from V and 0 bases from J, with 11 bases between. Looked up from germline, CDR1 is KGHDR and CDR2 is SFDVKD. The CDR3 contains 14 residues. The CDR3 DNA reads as TGTGCCACCGGGGGAGGGGGCTCCTACAATGAGCAGTTCTTC. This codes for CATGGGGSYNEQFF.

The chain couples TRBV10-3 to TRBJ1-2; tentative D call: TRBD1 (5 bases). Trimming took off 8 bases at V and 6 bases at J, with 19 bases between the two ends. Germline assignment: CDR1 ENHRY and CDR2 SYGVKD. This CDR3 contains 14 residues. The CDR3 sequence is CAIRLYTGEDGYTF. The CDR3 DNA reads TGTGCCATCCGCCTCTATACGGGGGAAGATGGCTACACCTTC.

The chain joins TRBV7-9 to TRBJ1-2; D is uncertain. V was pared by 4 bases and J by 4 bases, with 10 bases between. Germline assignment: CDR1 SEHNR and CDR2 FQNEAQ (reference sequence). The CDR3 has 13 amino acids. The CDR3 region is CASSSPVIYGYTF. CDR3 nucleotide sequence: TGTGCCAGCAGCTCGCCAGTTATCTATGGCTACACCTTC.